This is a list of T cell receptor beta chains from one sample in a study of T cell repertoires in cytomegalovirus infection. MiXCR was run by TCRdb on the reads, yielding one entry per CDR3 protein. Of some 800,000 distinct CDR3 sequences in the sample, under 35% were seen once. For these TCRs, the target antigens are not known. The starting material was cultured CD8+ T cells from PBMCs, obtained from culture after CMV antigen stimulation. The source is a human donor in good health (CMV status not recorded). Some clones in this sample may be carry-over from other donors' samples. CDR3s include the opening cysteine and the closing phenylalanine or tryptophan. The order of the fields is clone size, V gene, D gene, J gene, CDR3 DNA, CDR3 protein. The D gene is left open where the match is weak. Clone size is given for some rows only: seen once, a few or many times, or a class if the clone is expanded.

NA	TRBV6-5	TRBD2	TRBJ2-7	TGTGCCAGCAGTCGCGCCATGGCTAGCGGGGCCCCGAGGGTGTGGGAGCAGTACTTC	CASSRAMASGAPRVWEQYF
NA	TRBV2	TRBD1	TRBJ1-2	TGTGCCAGAGGGAGGACAGGGGCGGTCTCTAACTATGGCTACACCTTC	CARGRTGAVSNYGYTF
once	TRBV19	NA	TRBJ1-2	TGTGCCAGTAGTATAGCCCGGGACGGATCCTATGGCTACACCTTC	CASSIARDGSYGYTF
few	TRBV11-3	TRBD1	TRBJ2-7	TGTGCCAGCAGCTCCGACCGGGACAGGGGCTACGAGCAGTACTTC	CASSSDRDRGYEQYF
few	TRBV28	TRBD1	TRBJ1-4	TGTGCCAGCAGTTTAGGAGGGGGCGCCGACGAAAAACTGTTTTTT	CASSLGGGADEKLFF
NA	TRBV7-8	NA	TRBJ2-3	TGTGCCAGCAGCTTCGGACCGACGTTCACGGATACGCAGTATTTT	CASSFGPTFTDTQYF
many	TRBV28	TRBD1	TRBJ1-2	TGTGCCAGCAGTCGGACAGGGGCCTATGGCTACACCTTC	CASSRTGAYGYTF
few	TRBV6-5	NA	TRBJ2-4	TGTGCCAGCAGACTACAGGGCATTATGGACATTCAGTACTTC	CASRLQGIMDIQYF
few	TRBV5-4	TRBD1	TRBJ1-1	TGTGCCAGCAGCAGAGGACAGGGGAGGACTGCTGAAGCTTTCTTT	CASSRGQGRTAEAFF
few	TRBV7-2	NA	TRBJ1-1	TGTGCCAGCAGCGTTTGGGTGAACACTGAAGCTTTCTTT	CASSVWVNTEAFF
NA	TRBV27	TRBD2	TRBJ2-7	TGTGCCAGCAGTTTAATTCCTGGGGGGGGGTACGAGCAGTACTTC	CASSLIPGGGYEQYF
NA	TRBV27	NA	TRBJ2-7	TGTGCCAGCAGTATACAGGGACGCTACGAGCAGTACTTC	CASSIQGRYEQYF
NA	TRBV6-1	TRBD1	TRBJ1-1	TGTGCCAGCAGTGTCCCGGACAGGCCTGAAGCTTTCTTT	CASSVPDRPEAFF
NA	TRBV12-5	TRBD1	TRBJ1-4	TGTGCTAGTGGTGGACAGGGGGGAACTAATGAAAAACTGTTTTTT	CASGGQGGTNEKLFF
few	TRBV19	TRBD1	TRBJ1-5	TGTGCCACTGAGACAGGGGGCGCGCAGCCCCAGCATTTT	CATETGGAQPQHF
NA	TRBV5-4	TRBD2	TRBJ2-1	TGTGCCAGCAGCACTAGCGGGGTGAGCTCCTACAATGAGCAGTTCTTC	CASSTSGVSSYNEQFF
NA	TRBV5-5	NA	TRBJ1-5	TGTGCCAGCAGCTTGGGACAGGCACTTCAGCCCCAGCATTTT	CASSLGQALQPQHF
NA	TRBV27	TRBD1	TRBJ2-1	TGTGCCAGCAGGAACCTCGGGACAGGGCGAGATGAGCAGTTCTTC	CASRNLGTGRDEQFF
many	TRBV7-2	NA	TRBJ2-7	TGTGCCAGCAGCTTTTTGGACGTTTCCTACGAGCAGTACTTC	CASSFLDVSYEQYF
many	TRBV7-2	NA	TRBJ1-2	TGTGCCAGCAGCTTAGATAGGCCCTATGGCTACACCTTC	CASSLDRPYGYTF